This paragraph covers one TCR beta chain sequence. This sample stems from a study of T cell changes during pregnancy in multiple sclerosis. Losses at the gene ends were 4 bases for V and 6 bases for J; bases not matched to a gene: 5. Germline CDR1 is SGDLS and CDR2 is YYNGEE. There are 14 residues in the CDR3. Sequenced by immunoSEQ multiplex PCR; TCRdb stores in-frame clones only, minus some. The data contain tens of thousands of clones, roughly 90% of them seen just once; the ten biggest clones take up approximately 5%. The clonotype was recovered from a female donor with multiple sclerosis, enrolled in a pregnancy study. The genes are TRBV9 and TRBJ1-4; 8 nucleotides match TRBD1. The specimen was CD8+ T cells from peripheral blood mononuclear cells, collected before pregnancy. The CDR3 DNA sequence: TGTGCCAGCAGCAAACAGGGGGGGCATGAAAAACTGTTTTTT. Protein: CASSKQGGHEKLFF.